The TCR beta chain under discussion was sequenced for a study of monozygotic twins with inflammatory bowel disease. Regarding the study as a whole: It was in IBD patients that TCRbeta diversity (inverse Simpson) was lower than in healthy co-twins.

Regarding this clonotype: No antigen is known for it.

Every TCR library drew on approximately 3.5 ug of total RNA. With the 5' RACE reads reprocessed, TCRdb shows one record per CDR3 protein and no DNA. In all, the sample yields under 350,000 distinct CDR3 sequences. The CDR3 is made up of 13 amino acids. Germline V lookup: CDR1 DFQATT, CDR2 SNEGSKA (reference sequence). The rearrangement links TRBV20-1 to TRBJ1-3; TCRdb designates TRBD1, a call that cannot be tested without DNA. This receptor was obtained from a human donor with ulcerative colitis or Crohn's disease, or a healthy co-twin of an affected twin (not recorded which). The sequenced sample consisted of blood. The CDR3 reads CSARSGGRNTIYF.